A single sample gave rise to the 25 T cell receptor beta chains below, sequenced in a study of tumor-infiltrating lymphocytes in primary liver carcinoma. Taking about 17-31 mg of unsorted bulk tissue, the authors co-extracted RNA and DNA. Total RNA amounting to around 450 ng was the source from which TCR beta cDNA was made with a constant-region primer. Each TCR beta library was derived from three nested multiplex PCR rounds that employed slightly modified ARM-PCR. The first two PCR rounds, roughly 9 cycles each, used TRBV1-TRBV30 forward primers and a C-beta reverse primer. Via MiXCR, TCRdb re-called the multiplex PCR reads, giving one row per CDR3 protein. The sample consists of 99,000 or so distinct CDR3 sequences, more than 60% of them appearing once. Specimen: liver tumor tissue from sampling region 5. Subset denoted: tumor region T5, tumor centre. The receptor source for this set is a woman aged 55-69 years with primary liver carcinoma and hepatitis B virus infection.

Of note for this clonotype: The junction departs from germline at one end; a sequencing error may be responsible. This chain joins TRBV6-6 and TRBJ2-7, with a tentative D call TRBD2 (5 bases). This CDR3 region has 16 residues. Germline V gene sequence: CDR1 MNHNY, CDR2 SVGAGI (reference sequence). The CDR3 nucleotides are TGTGTCAGCAGTAACCGGGATCTCCGAGAAACTTACGAGCAGTACTTC. The encoded protein is CVSSNRDLRETYEQYF.

Concerning this clonotype: One junction end does not reproduce the germline sequence, and a read error may be involved. The V and J genes are TRBV6-5 and TRBJ2-5, with 9 bases fitting TRBD1. Germline CDR1 and CDR2: MNHEY and SVGAGI. The CDR3 runs to 15 residues. CDR3 coding DNA: TGTGTCAGCAGTTATACAGGGGGCGGTGGGGAGACCCAGTACTTT. Its translation is CVSSYTGGGGETQYF.

To note about this clonotype: One junction end does not reproduce the germline sequence, and a read error may be involved. The chain recombines TRBV11-3 with TRBJ2-1; the match to TRBD1 covers 9 bases. This CDR3 is 12 amino acids long. Germline CDR1 reads SGHNT; CDR2 reads YENEEA. Written as DNA, the CDR3 is TGTGACAGCAGCCGGACAGGGGATGAGCAGTTCTTC. Its protein product is CDSSRTGDEQFF.

As regards this clonotype: No conserved phenylalanine or tryptophan ends this CDR3, so it is likely a read error. Because the CDR3's place on the DNA is in doubt, the DNA is left out and the CDR3 is given as listed by TCRdb. The rearrangement links TRBV6-6 to TRBJ2-5; the listed D gene, TRBD1, was not tested against the DNA. Germline assignment: CDR1 MNHNY and CDR2 SVGAGI (reference sequence). The CDR3 is 13 residues long, counting both termini. CDR3 residues: CAIGRGRAETQCI.

In regard to this clonotype: A read error may explain this, as a much larger clone is one base away. V is TRBV5-6 and J is TRBJ2-5; a possible D gene is TRBD2 (6 bases). This CDR3 comprises 14 residues. The germline CDR1 and CDR2 sequences are SGHDT and YYEEEE. The CDR3 region has the DNA TGTGCCAACAGCTTTTCCGGGAGTTTGTTGTCCCAGTACTTC. Its protein product is CANSFSGSLLSQYF.

The count of this clonotype is one. This could be a read error, since a much larger clone is one nucleotide away. The chain recombines TRBV7-8 with TRBJ1-5, with no clear D. The ends were cut back, 2 bases at V and 0 bases at J, with 11 bases in the middle. The germline V gene encodes CDR1 SGHVS and CDR2 FQNEAQ. The CDR3 runs to 16 residues. In DNA form, the CDR3 reads TGTGCCAGCAGCTTAACGCAGATTTATAGCAATCAGCCCCAGCATTTT. The encoded protein is CASSLTQIYSNQPQHF.

In regard to this clonotype: This may be a read error: a much more frequent sequence differs by one nucleotide. The chain carries TRBV13 and TRBJ2-5, with 10 bases that match TRBD2. CDR1 PRHDT and CDR2 FYEKMQ come from the germline V gene (reference sequence). CDR3 length equals 14 residues. CDR3 loop: CAGSPRLAGETQYF. The CDR3 DNA follows: TGTGCCGGCAGCCCGAGACTAGCGGGAGAGACCCAGTACTTC.

This rearrangement joins TRBV7-9 to TRBJ2-4; possibly TRBD1 or TRBD2 for D (5 bases each). The V gene lost 6 bases and the J gene lost 1 base, with 13 bases spanning the gap. In germline, CDR1 is SEHNR, CDR2 FQNEAQ (reference sequence). The CDR3 loop spans 15 amino acids. CDR3 nucleotide sequence: TGTGCCAGCAGTTCCGAGGGGATTGCCAAAAACATTCAGTACTTC. Protein sequence: CASSSEGIAKNIQYF.

The chain uses TRBV28 and TRBJ1-4, with TRBD1 matching 9 bases. Germline CDR1 is MDHEN and CDR2 is SYDVKM. The CDR3 length is 14 residues. J lost 5 bases, V lost 10 bases, and 8 bases had no gene match. The CDR3 bases are TGTGCCAACAACGACGGGACAGGGAATGAAAAACTGTTTTTT. Its translation is CANNDGTGNEKLFF.

This clonotype turned up a few times. A junction boundary mismatches the germline segment, possibly from a read error. The J gene is TRBJ2-3, the V gene TRBV29-1; 8 positions agree with TRBD2. Germline CDR1 and CDR2: SQVTM and ANQGSEA. The CDR3 totals 15 residues. CDR3: CNVHSGGTNLYTQYF. The CDR3 nucleotides read TGTAACGTTCACTCGGGGGGGACTAACCTCTATACGCAGTATTTT.

A word on this clonotype: This may be a read error, as it is one base from a much larger clone. The chain carries TRBV7-9 and TRBJ2-7; 8 nucleotides match TRBD2. The CDR3 covers 13 residues. Looked up from germline, CDR1 is SEHNR and CDR2 is FQNEAQ (reference sequence). CDR3 residues: CANSALAGPEQYF. In DNA form, the CDR3 reads TGTGCCAACAGCGCGTTAGCGGGACCCGAGCAGTACTTC.

This clonotype was found a few times. An end of the junction differs from the germline gene, which may be a read error. The chain has TRBV11-1 and TRBJ2-6, with D perhaps matching TRBD1 or TRBD2 (5 bases each). The CDR3 extends over 15 amino acids. CDR1 is SGHAT, CDR2 FQDESV, per germline (reference sequence). The CDR3 bases are TGTGCCAGCAGCCCGCAGGGAGATGGGGCCAACGTTCTGACTTTC. Protein product: CASSPQGDGANVLTF.

The sample holds many counts of this clonotype. The chain links TRBV6-1 to TRBJ1-4, with a tentative D call TRBD1 (6 bases). The ends were cut back, 0 bases at V and 0 bases at J, with 14 bases in the middle. Per germline, CDR1 MNHNS and CDR2 SASEGT. CDR3 size: 18 residues. CDR3: CASSEAGTGTSTNEKLFF. CDR3 in DNA: TGTGCCAGCAGTGAAGCTGGTACAGGGACCTCAACTAATGAAAAACTGTTTTTT.

Of note for this clonotype: The junction departs from germline at one end; a sequencing error may be responsible. The chain employs TRBV11-3 and TRBJ2-5; the match to TRBD2 covers 8 bases. CDR3 size: 14 residues. Per the germline V gene, CDR1 is SGHNT and CDR2 is YENEEA. The CDR3 here is CANSATSGQEIQYF. The CDR3 coding sequence is TGTGCCAACAGTGCCACTAGCGGCCAAGAGATCCAGTACTTC. The variable domain in full, with the rest retrieved from reference TRBV11-3 and TRBJ2-5, is EAGVVQSPRYKIIEKKQPVAFWCNPISGHNTLYWYLQNLGQGPELLIRYENEEAVDDSQLPKDRFSAERLKGVDSTLKIQPAELGDSAVYLCANSATSGQEIQYFGPGTRLLVL.

Worth noting for this clonotype: This is likely a read error, given that the CDR3 carries no conserved phenylalanine or tryptophan at its end. V usage is TRBV5-4 and J usage is TRBJ2-1; 7 bases agree with TRBD2. Trimming at V came to 4 bases and at J to 7 bases, leaving 11 bases not matched to a gene. CDR3 size: 15 residues. Per germline, CDR1 SGHNT and CDR2 YYREEE (reference sequence). This chain's CDR3 is CASSPRGGRANEQFL. CDR3 sequence (DNA): TGTGCCAGCAGCCCACGTGGCGGGAGAGCAAATGAGCAGTTCCTC.

This clonotype was seen a single time. The junction shows a germline mismatch at one end, possibly a read error. The V and J genes are TRBV6-6 and TRBJ1-5; TRBD1 is a possible D gene (6 bases). The CDR3 length is 19 residues. Germline V gene lookup returns CDR1 MNHNY and CDR2 SVGAGI (reference sequence). The CDR3 DNA reads TGTGCCAGCAGTTCCACCGGGGGGCAGGGCGGACGGGGCAATCAGTCCCAGCATTTT. Its translation: CASSSTGGQGGRGNQSQHF.

The rearrangement uses TRBV6-1 and TRBJ2-5; 8 nucleotides align to TRBD1. V lost 6 bases, J lost 0 bases, and 6 bases stayed unmatched. The germline V gene encodes CDR1 MNHNS and CDR2 SASEGT. The CDR3 totals 15 residues. In DNA form, the CDR3 reads TGTGCCAGCAGCCCCCGGGACAGGAACCAAGAGACCCAGTACTTC. It is translated as CASSPRDRNQETQYF.

For this clonotype: The junction differs from germline at one of its ends, possibly a read error. This chain links TRBV6-6 with TRBJ2-3; D is unresolved. CDR1 is MNHNY, CDR2 SVGAGI, per germline (reference sequence). This CDR3 region has 12 residues. CDR3 region: CASGLGTDTRYF. The CDR3 bases are TGTGCCAGCGGTTTGGGCACAGATACGCGGTATTTT.

Remarks on this clonotype: A junction boundary mismatches the germline segment, possibly from a read error. The chain couples TRBV4-1 to TRBJ2-1; D gene unclear. The CDR3 totals 15 residues. The germline V gene has CDR1 MGHRA and CDR2 YSYEKL. CDR3 amino acids: CASSQAKGSYNEQFF. CDR3 nucleotide sequence: TGCGCCAGTAGCCAAGCCAAGGGCTCCTACAATGAGCAGTTCTTC.

Comment on this clonotype: The junction departs from germline at one end; a sequencing error may be responsible. The V call is TRBV10-1, the J call TRBJ2-1; possibly TRBD1 for D (6 bases). Germline V CDR1 and CDR2: WNHNN, SYGVQD (reference sequence). CDR3 length: 15 residues. CDR3 sequence reads: CASSEGQPAYNEHFF. In nucleotides, the CDR3 is TGCGCCAGTAGTGAAGGACAGCCGGCCTACAATGAGCACTTCTTC.

This clonotype is classed as medium-sized (0.01 to 0.1%). The CDR3 is CASSFRQGWNTEAFF. The DNA of the CDR3 is TGTGCCAGCAGCTTTAGACAAGGCTGGAACACTGAAGCTTTCTTT. The chain employs TRBV11-2 and TRBJ1-1; D is undetermined. V shed 3 bases and J shed 1 base, with 12 bases lying between them. Germline CDR1 and CDR2: SGHAT and FQNNGV. The CDR3 sequence is 15 residues long.

V and J are TRBV28 and TRBJ2-1; 7 nucleotides line up with TRBD2. Germline V lookup: CDR1 MDHEN, CDR2 SYDVKM. The CDR3 length is 15 residues. With 5 bases clipped from V and 7 bases from J, the junction kept 11 bases outside the gene matches. The DNA for the CDR3 is TGTGCCAGCAGTGTTGAAACTAGCGAGAGGAATGAGCAGTTCTTC. Its protein is CASSVETSERNEQFF.

This chain connects TRBV11-2 to TRBJ2-3; TRBD1 might be the D (6 bases). The CDR3 has 17 residues. The germline V gene encodes CDR1 SGHAT and CDR2 FQNNGV. V lost 4 bases and J 6 bases, leaving 23 bases between the germline ends. CDR3 in amino acids: CASSSMGAISIGDTQYF. In DNA, the CDR3 is TGTGCCAGCAGCTCGATGGGGGCGATCAGTATAGGGGATACGCAGTATTTT.

To note about this clonotype: One end of the junction is discordant with germline, which a read error may explain. The rearrangement links TRBV6-5 to TRBJ1-2; D is possibly TRBD1 (6 bases). CDR3 length equals 12 residues. Germline CDR1 reads MNHEY; CDR2 reads SVGAGI. CDR3 nucleotide sequence: TGTACCAGTGGTAGGCAGGGGAGGGGCTACACCTTC. The encoded protein is CTSGRQGRGYTF.

A remark on this clonotype: One end of the junction fails to match germline, which may point to a read error. The chain is built from TRBV11-2 and TRBJ2-6, with D possibly being TRBD1 (5 bases). CDR3 length: 15 residues. Germline V gene sequence: CDR1 SGHAT, CDR2 FQNNGV. CDR3 sequence: CANSLQASGADVLTF. In nucleotides, the CDR3 is TGCGCCAACAGTCTACAGGCCTCTGGGGCCGACGTCCTGACTTTC.